This TCR beta chain was obtained from a study of cytomegalovirus exposure and HLA in healthy donors (dated by TCRdb to 2016 to 2017). Study-level background: According to a later analysis, the roughly 120 validation repertoires were produced on the same platform as the approximately 600 repertoires of the first cohort. In addition to the first cohort of hundreds of subjects, a separate validation cohort of 120 different subjects was used. The aim of the study was to test whether cataloging public T cell receptors could identify signatures of past pathogen exposure. To predict cytomegalovirus infection status, the study brought together high-throughput TCR immunosequencing, statistical association of individual TCRs with disease status, and machine learning. General conclusions and limits of the study: The study gave a list of under 200 TCR beta chains associated with cytomegalovirus. Most TCR sequences were observed very rarely across donors, whereas some public TCRs were present in many individuals. The authors suggested that the approach could potentially be extended to other disease states and immunological phenotypes. A later analysis lacked HLA typing for the validation cohort, so it scored co-occurrence in that cohort across all 120 or so repertoires. In a later analysis, TCRs clustered in the first cohort were found to also tend to co-occur in the roughly 110 validation repertoires, with 85% to 95% of cluster scores above 0. Three of the identified cytomegalovirus-associated TCR beta chains were confirmed in vitro to be specific for cytomegalovirus antigens. In both the original and validation cohorts, the classifier was reported to diagnose cytomegalovirus status with high specificity and sensitivity.

The CDR3 numbers 19 residues from cysteine through phenylalanine. The read is trimmed to its CDR3 DNA, 57 bases read in frame from base 1. The germline V and J ends show losses of 2 bases and 1 base respectively, and no gene match explains 12 bases of the junction. According to the germline V gene (reference sequence), CDR1 reads WNHNN and CDR2 reads SYGVQD. The donors were included in the validation cohort of over a hundred subjects, a group kept apart from the approximately 670-subject first cohort. Concerning this clone: No antigen is known for it. There are no base qualities to consult, and no much larger clone falls within one base.

Libraries were prepared through the immunoSEQ multiplex PCR assay. The published analysis was carried out like this. A statistical classification framework was developed to diagnose cytomegalovirus status using the catalog of TCR beta chain sequences. Here the immuneACCESS table is served through TCRdb, limited to in-frame sequences with V and J called. Missing clones are a known gap in these copies; in checked studies unresolved V genes cover under half, and the rest lacks a known reason. V, J and clone size were drawn from that table, and D and trimming were deduced from the DNA. Recorded for this sample are 220,000 or so clones; over 70% of them occurred a single time. The ten largest clones take up over 12% of the sample.

This chain joins TRBV10-1 to TRBJ2-2; 8 central nucleotides agree with TRBD1. The receptor comes from a woman aged 25 to 39 in good health and CMV-seropositive. Sample: PBMCs. The CDR3 region has the sequence CASSETPTGATLNTGELFF. The bases read TGCGCCAGCAGTGAGACCCCGACAGGGGCTACCTTGAACACCGGGGAGCTGTTTTTT.